A selection of T cell receptor beta chains follows, all from one sample in a study of cytomegalovirus exposure and HLA in healthy donors. Assay used: immunoSEQ multiplex PCR; TCRdb lists only in-frame clones, some missing. The sample has about 72,000 clones; 70% to 90% are singletons. Specimen: PBMCs. These receptors were collected from a human donor in good health. CDR3s include the opening cysteine and the closing phenylalanine or tryptophan. D genes are given only for firm matches. Only some rows state a clone size, as once, few, many or a class for expanded clones.

cdr3_length j_call d_call clone_size v_call cdr3_nt cdr3_aa
14 TRBJ2-5 TRBD2 - TRBV6-1 TGTGCCAGCAGGCCTAGCGGGGGCCAAGAGACCCAGTACTTC CASRPSGGQETQYF
14 TRBJ1-1 - once TRBV18 TGTGCCAGCTCACTTAAACAGGGATGGACTGAAGCTTTCTTT CASSLKQGWTEAFF
16 TRBJ2-5 - - TRBV2 TGTGCCAGCAGTGAACTGGGCGGGGCCTACCAAGAGACCCAGTACTTC CASSELGGAYQETQYF
13 TRBJ2-3 - once TRBV2 TGTGCCAGCAGTGGGGGAGTACGAGATACGCAGTATTTT CASSGGVRDTQYF
14 TRBJ2-7 TRBD1 few TRBV30 TGTGCCTGGAGTCAGCCAGGGGGCCTCTACGAGCAGTACTTC CAWSQPGGLYEQYF
14 TRBJ1-6 - - TRBV4-3 TGCGCCAGCAGCCAGGGCGGGGGCCTCTCACCCCTCCACTTT CASSQGGGLSPLHF
14 TRBJ1-6 - - TRBV14 TGTGCCAGCAGCCAAATGCAGGTTAATTCACCCCTCCACTTT CASSQMQVNSPLHF
17 TRBJ1-2 - - TRBV4-3 TGCGCCAGCAGCCCAATGCTCTTCGGGACTAAAGCGGATGGCTACACCTTC CASSPMLFGTKADGYTF
14 TRBJ1-5 - few TRBV19 TGTGCCAGTAGTATCCGACAGGGCAATCAGCCCCAGCATTTT CASSIRQGNQPQHF
19 TRBJ2-6 - - TRBV9 TGTGCCAGCAGCCCGGCTATTACAGGCTCCTTCTCTGGGGCCAACGTCCTGACTTTC CASSPAITGSFSGANVLTF
14 TRBJ2-5 - - TRBV5-1 TGCGCCAGCAGCTTGGCCGGGGGGCCAGAGACCCAGTACTTC CASSLAGGPETQYF
13 TRBJ1-1 - few TRBV6-6 TGTGCCAGCGGTCCAGGGCATAACACTGAAGCTTTCTTT CASGPGHNTEAFF
16 TRBJ2-1 TRBD2 - TRBV5-6 TGTGCCAGCAGCTTGGCTGGGGGGGGGATGGGTTATGAGCAGTTCTTC CASSLAGGGMGYEQFF
14 TRBJ1-5 TRBD1 - TRBV7-2 TGTGCCAGCAGCTTGACAGGGGGAGGTCAGCCCCAGCATTTT CASSLTGGGQPQHF
14 TRBJ1-1 TRBD1 - TRBV5-1 TGCGCCAGCAGTCGACAGGGCCCGAACACTGAAGCTTTCTTT CASSRQGPNTEAFF
16 TRBJ1-6 - few TRBV7-8 TGTGCCAGCAGCTTGCGAGTTAACGGGGTAGGTTCACCCCTCCACTTT CASSLRVNGVGSPLHF
14 TRBJ2-7 TRBD1 - TRBV5-5 TGTGCCAGCAGCCTACAACAGGGGGCCTACGAGCAGTACTTC CASSLQQGAYEQYF
13 TRBJ2-3 TRBD2 - TRBV11-3 TGTGCCAGCAGCCAGGGACTAGCGGGGCCGCAGTATTTT CASSQGLAGPQYF
13 TRBJ1-1 - - TRBV28 TGTGCCAGCAGGAGTCCGGGGAACACTGAAGCTTTCTTT CASRSPGNTEAFF
15 TRBJ2-7 TRBD2 - TRBV7-8 TGTGCCAGCAGCTCGACTAGCGGGGGAGCCTACGAGCAGTACTTC CASSSTSGGAYEQYF